These T cell receptor beta chains were read from a single sample in a study of blood T cell repertoires in COVID-19. Sequencing used immunoSEQ multiplex PCR; TCRdb keeps in-frame clones, though not all of them. The table shows 25,000 to 35,000 clones, with 92% occurring only once. The sequencing sample was made of peripheral blood. These receptors were collected from a man over 45 with active COVID-19. CDR3s include the opening cysteine and the closing phenylalanine or tryptophan. For some rows the clone size is stated as once, few or many, or as a class when expanded; others skip it.

TRBJ2-6	-	TRBV7-6	CASSLRAGSPGGANVLTF
TRBJ1-1	-	TRBV2	CASSGPRQGMNTEAFF
TRBJ1-2	-	TRBV5-4	CASSRLSGQGRTNYGYTF
TRBJ1-2	once	TRBV28	CASSFGGTGDVGYTF
TRBJ2-5	-	TRBV6-5	CASRWGQIQETQYF
TRBJ1-2	-	TRBV27	CASSPRGSGLVLYTF
TRBJ2-7	-	TRBV15	CATSRSPKTSAPTEQYF
TRBJ1-1	-	TRBV9	CASSPLRSTEAFF
TRBJ2-1	-	TRBV7-9	CASSLQGAGPDEQFF
TRBJ1-4	-	TRBV13	CASSARGYNEKLFF
TRBJ2-5	-	TRBV3-1/TRBV3-2	CASSRREETQYF
TRBJ2-7	once	TRBV7-9	CASSPDNRDEQYF
TRBJ2-1	-	TRBV19	CASSTYSGVAYNEQFF
TRBJ2-1	-	TRBV5-8	CASSLGILAGDNEQFF
TRBJ2-2	-	TRBV15	CATGWGGGTGELFF
TRBJ2-4	-	TRBV2	CASSGQDWIWYF
TRBJ1-5	few	TRBV5-8	CASSGGTVRGNQPQHF
TRBJ2-1	-	TRBV27	CASSSPLEGNEQFF
TRBJ2-5	-	TRBV6-6	CASSRQGLETQYF
TRBJ1-1	-	TRBV12-3/TRBV12-4	CASSFGENTEAFF
TRBJ2-3	-	TRBV5-1	CASSRGTSDSTDTQYF
TRBJ2-2	-	TRBV7-3	CASSPEGQPWSGELFF
TRBJ1-1	-	TRBV5-8	CARPPPRGGVYREPEAFF
TRBJ1-2	-	TRBV5-1	CASSPGRQDYYGYTF
TRBJ1-2	once	TRBV4-2	CASSQGSQGNYGYTF
TRBJ2-7	-	TRBV7-2	CASSPSGSSSYEQYF
TRBJ1-1	-	TRBV11-3	CASSVEKYTEAFF
TRBJ1-5	-	TRBV28	CASSLGGSADQPQHF
TRBJ2-1	-	TRBV29-1	CSVEEGQASSYNEQFF
TRBJ2-7	few	TRBV11-2	CASSQEGPPTYEQYF
TRBJ1-6	-	TRBV19	CASSIGQNDNSPLHF
TRBJ2-2	-	TRBV6-6	CASNGLTGELFF
TRBJ2-6	-	TRBV9	CASSVGAGYSSGANVLTF
TRBJ2-4	-	TRBV5-6	CASSFAGEGNIQYF
TRBJ2-2	-	TRBV24-1	CATSGAGQGTANTGELFF